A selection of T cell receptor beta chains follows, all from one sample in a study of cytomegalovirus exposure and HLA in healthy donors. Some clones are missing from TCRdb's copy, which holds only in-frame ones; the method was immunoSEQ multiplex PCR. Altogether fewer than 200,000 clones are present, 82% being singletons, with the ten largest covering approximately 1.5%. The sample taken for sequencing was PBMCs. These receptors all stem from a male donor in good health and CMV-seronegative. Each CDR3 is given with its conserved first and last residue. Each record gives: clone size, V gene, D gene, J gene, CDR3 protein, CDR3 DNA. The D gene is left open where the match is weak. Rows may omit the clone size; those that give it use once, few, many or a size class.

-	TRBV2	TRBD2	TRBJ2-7	CASSAGGPF	TGTGCCAGCAGTGCGGGGGGGCCCTTC
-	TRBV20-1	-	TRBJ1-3	CSAEQGNTIYF	TGCAGTGCTGAACAGGGAAACACCATATATTTT
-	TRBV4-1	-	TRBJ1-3	CASSQEREDTIYF	TGCGCCAGCAGCCAAGAGCGCGAGGACACCATATATTTT
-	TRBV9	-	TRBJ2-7	CASSPTVPGEQYF	TGTGCCAGCAGCCCTACTGTTCCGGGCGAGCAGTACTTC
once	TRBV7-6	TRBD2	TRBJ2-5	CASSFRLAGSGVETQYF	TGTGCCAGCAGCTTCCGACTAGCGGGGTCGGGGGTGGAGACCCAGTACTTC
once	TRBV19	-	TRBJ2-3	CASWTPGATDTQYF	TGTGCCAGTTGGACCCCTGGGGCTACAGATACGCAGTATTTT
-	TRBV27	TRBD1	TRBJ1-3	CASSSSGQGEAANTIYF	TGTGCCAGCAGTTCCTCGGGACAGGGTGAAGCGGCCAACACCATATATTTT
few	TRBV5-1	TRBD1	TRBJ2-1	CASSLTGTGLNEQFF	TGCGCCAGCAGCTTAACCGGGACAGGCCTCAATGAGCAGTTCTTC
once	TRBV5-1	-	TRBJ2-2	CASSEALGAGELFF	TGCGCCAGCAGCGAGGCTCTTGGAGCCGGGGAGCTGTTTTTT
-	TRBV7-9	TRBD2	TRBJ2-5	CASSLASPSGKETQYF	TGTGCCAGCAGCTTAGCATCCCCTAGCGGGAAAGAGACCCAGTACTTC
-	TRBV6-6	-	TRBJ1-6	CASSQTGTKDNSPLHF	TGTGCCAGCAGTCAAACCGGGACAAAGGATAATTCACCCCTCCACTTT
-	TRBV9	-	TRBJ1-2	CASSVEFGQGYGYTF	TGTGCCAGCAGCGTAGAATTTGGGCAGGGCTATGGCTACACCTTC
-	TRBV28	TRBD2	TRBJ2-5	CASSGEGQYF	TGTGCCAGCAGCGGGGAGGGACAGTACTTC
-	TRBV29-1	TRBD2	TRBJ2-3	CSVALTSATDTQYF	TGCAGCGTTGCGCTAACTAGCGCTACAGATACGCAGTATTTT
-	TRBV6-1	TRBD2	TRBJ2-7	CASSEVGGKANEQYF	TGTGCCAGCAGTGAAGTCGGGGGGAAGGCTAACGAGCAGTACTTC